A selection of T cell receptor beta chains follows, all from one sample in a study of blood T cell repertoires in COVID-19. Using immunoSEQ multiplex PCR, the repertoire was profiled, and TCRdb retains in-frame clones only, with some absent. The data show hundreds of thousands of clones, 85% to 90% seen once. Sequenced material: PBMCs or T cells enriched from blood (not recorded which). The receptors stem from a young man who had recovered from COVID-19. Each CDR3 is given with its conserved first and last residue. A D gene is named only where the DNA matches it firmly. Clone size is not always given. Where it is, it says once, few, many or a class for expanded clones.

d_call,clone_size,v_call,cdr3_length,j_call,cdr3_nt,cdr3_aa
TRBD1,few,TRBV9,15,TRBJ1-6,TGTGCCAGCAGCGTAGATCAGGGGGATAATTCACCCCTCCACTTT,CASSVDQGDNSPLHF
TRBD1,-,TRBV30,14,TRBJ1-5,TGTGCCTGGAGTGAGGGACAGGGAGATCAGCCCCAGCATTTT,CAWSEGQGDQPQHF
-,-,TRBV25-1,17,TRBJ1-2,TGTGCCAGCAGTGAAGCCTCGGGGGGCTCGATCAACTATGGCTACACCTTC,CASSEASGGSINYGYTF
-,-,TRBV18,16,TRBJ1-3,TGTGCCAGCTCACCACTCGCAGGGGAAACTGGAAACACCATATATTTT,CASSPLAGETGNTIYF
-,-,TRBV3-1/TRBV3-2,13,TRBJ1-1,TGTGCCAGCAGCCAAGGGGGGGTCGCTGAAGCTTTCTTT,CASSQGGVAEAFF
TRBD2,-,TRBV5-1,16,TRBJ2-1,TGCGCCAGCAGCTTGGCCGGCGGGAGTGTCTACAATGAGCAGTTCTTC,CASSLAGGSVYNEQFF
-,-,TRBV5-6,11,TRBJ2-7,TGTGCCAGCAGCGCGGGGAACGAGCAGTACTTC,CASSAGNEQYF
TRBD1,-,TRBV7-9,14,TRBJ2-7,TGTGCCAGCAGCCTACAGGGGCTCTCCTACGAGCAGTACTTC,CASSLQGLSYEQYF
-,-,TRBV7-9,13,TRBJ2-1,TGTGCCAGTCCCGGCGGGAACAACAATGAGCAGTTCTTC,CASPGGNNNEQFF
-,-,TRBV2,14,TRBJ2-7,TGTGCCAGCAGTGGGGGCAGGCCCTCCTACGAGCAGTACTTC,CASSGGRPSYEQYF
TRBD2,-,TRBV11-2,15,TRBJ2-1,TGTGCCAGCAGCCTTACTAGCGGGGGGGTTGATGAGCAGTTCTTC,CASSLTSGGVDEQFF
-,-,TRBV21-1,15,TRBJ2-7,TGTGCCAGCAGCCTCTCGGGGACAGACTCCTACGAGCAGTACTTC,CASSLSGTDSYEQYF
TRBD1,-,TRBV19,15,TRBJ1-2,TGTGCCAGTAGCCTCGCTACCGGGACAGATTATGGCTACACCTTC,CASSLATGTDYGYTF
-,-,TRBV4-2,15,TRBJ2-5,TGTGCCAGCAGCCAAGATATAGGCAGGTCCGAGACCCAGTACTTC,CASSQDIGRSETQYF
-,-,TRBV5-1,14,TRBJ1-1,TGCGCCAGCAGCTTGGTCATGGGGGGCACTGAAGCTTTCTTT,CASSLVMGGTEAFF
TRBD2,-,TRBV7-2,14,TRBJ2-7,TGTGCCAGCAGCTTAGTGGGGCGGGAGTACGAGCAGTACTTC,CASSLVGREYEQYF
TRBD2,-,TRBV7-3,12,TRBJ2-7,TGTGCCAGCAAGCGGGATACCTACGAGCAGTACTTC,CASKRDTYEQYF
TRBD1,-,TRBV11-2,16,TRBJ2-2,TGTGCCAGCAGCCCCCGGACAGGGTGGAACACCGGGGAGCTGTTTTTT,CASSPRTGWNTGELFF
-,-,TRBV7-3,15,TRBJ2-1,TGTGCCAGCAGCGGAGGGCCAGTGATTTACAATGAGCAGTTCTTC,CASSGGPVIYNEQFF
-,-,TRBV29-1,12,TRBJ1-1,TGCAGCGCAGGACGGGAGAACACTGAAGCTTTCTTT,CSAGRENTEAFF
-,-,TRBV5-4,14,TRBJ2-3,TGTGCCAGCAGCTCCCGACTAGAGGGCGATACGCAGTATTTT,CASSSRLEGDTQYF
TRBD1,-,TRBV10-3,13,TRBJ1-1,TGTGCCATCACCACAGGGGGCGGGACTGAAGCTTTCTTT,CAITTGGGTEAFF
TRBD1,-,TRBV24-1,14,TRBJ2-7,TGTGCCACCGCAGGGGGCGGCGGATCCTACGAGCAGTACTTC,CATAGGGGSYEQYF
TRBD2,once,TRBV6-1,16,TRBJ2-7,TGTGCCAGCAGTGAGGTGACTAGCCGTTCGTTTTACGAGCAGTACTTC,CASSEVTSRSFYEQYF
-,-,TRBV27,15,TRBJ2-7,TGTGCCAGCAGGGGGGCGGGTGGGGGCTCCTACGAGCAGTACTTC,CASRGAGGGSYEQYF
TRBD1,-,TRBV6-5,15,TRBJ1-3,TGTGCCAGCAAAGAGGACAGGGGCTCTGGAAACACCATATATTTT,CASKEDRGSGNTIYF
TRBD2,-,TRBV4-1,15,TRBJ2-7,TGCGCCAGCAGCCAAGGACCAGCGGGAGTCTACGAGCAGTACTTC,CASSQGPAGVYEQYF
-,-,TRBV18,13,TRBJ1-1,TGTGCCAGCTCCCACACCCAGGAGGCTGAAGCTTTCTTT,CASSHTQEAEAFF
TRBD2,-,TRBV6-5,14,TRBJ2-1,TGTGCCAGCAGTTACTCGGGGGGGTGGAATGAGCAGTTCTTC,CASSYSGGWNEQFF
TRBD1,-,TRBV10-2,12,TRBJ2-7,TGCGCCACCACGACAGGGGGTCTCGAGCAGTACTTC,CATTTGGLEQYF
TRBD1,-,TRBV7-9,18,TRBJ1-6,TGTGCCAGCAGCGCGGCGGGACAGTCATCAACCTCTAATTCACCCCTCCACTTT,CASSAAGQSSTSNSPLHF
TRBD1,-,TRBV5-1,15,TRBJ2-7,TGCGCCAGCAGCTTGGTGAGGGGGCCCGCCCACGAGCAGTACTTC,CASSLVRGPAHEQYF
TRBD2,-,TRBV4-2,16,TRBJ2-1,TGTGCCAGCAGCCAAGTATTTGTCGGGAGGGCCTATGAGCAGTTCTTC,CASSQVFVGRAYEQFF
TRBD1,-,TRBV5-1,15,TRBJ1-2,TGCGCCAGCAGCTTGGCCACAGGGGAAATCGATGGCTACACCTTC,CASSLATGEIDGYTF
-,-,TRBV9,16,TRBJ2-2,TGTGCCAGCAGCGTAGGGGGGCGGACGAACACCGGGGAGCTGTTTTTT,CASSVGGRTNTGELFF
-,-,TRBV4-3,14,TRBJ2-1,TGCGCCAGCAGCCAAGATTTTGCGTCTAGCTCTCAGTTCTTC,CASSQDFASSSQFF
TRBD1,-,TRBV27,15,TRBJ1-1,TGTGCCAGCAGTGCCGGACAGGCAATGAACACTGAAGCTTTCTTT,CASSAGQAMNTEAFF
TRBD2,-,TRBV10-3,14,TRBJ2-7,TGTGCCACCGGGGGGACTAGCGGACTCTACGAGCAGTACTTC,CATGGTSGLYEQYF